Detailed here is one T cell receptor (beta chain). As yet, its antigen is unknown. This sample was taken from a study of identical twins. Findings of the study overall: Excess twin sharing in beta out-of-frame sequences was weaker. Without tracking the same donors, conclusions rested on cross-sectional statistical analysis.

Trimming cost V 6 bases and J 4 bases; bases outside gene matches: 6. The CDR3 spans 14 residues. From germline, CDR1 is MNHNS and CDR2 SASEGT. MiXCR, run by TCRdb on the 5' RACE reads, gives a single entry per CDR3 protein. In the table there are approximately 670,000 distinct CDR3 sequences, around 6% of which are singletons. The chain joins TRBV6-1 to TRBJ2-7, with TRBD1 matching 10 bases. The TCR was taken from a man aged 18 to 29 in good health. Material: naive T cells sorted from blood. The CDR3 loop reads CASRSGTGAYEQYF. For the CDR3, the DNA is TGTGCCAGCAGATCCGGGACAGGGGCTTACGAGCAGTACTTC.